This section outlines one T cell receptor beta chain sequence together with its context. The sample comes from a study of cytomegalovirus exposure and HLA in healthy donors. The PCR contained 60 Vbeta and 13 Jbeta primers. Under the authors' procedure: A follow-up analysis tallied around 80 million unique TCR beta chains, some 9.9 million shared. The protocol was immunoSEQ multiplex PCR, while the TCRdb copy is restricted to in-frame clones and leaves out a portion. Clonal size and the V and J genes are those of that table, whereas D and trimming came from the DNA. The profile covers tens of thousands of clones, with 84% appearing a single time and 18% taken by the ten largest. The CDR3 covers 16 residues. Per germline, CDR1 LGHNA and CDR2 YSLEER. The ends were cut back, 3 bases at V and 7 bases at J, with 16 bases in the middle.

The V call is TRBV4-3, the J call TRBJ1-6, with a weak D call TRBD1 (6 bases). This TCR was sampled from a man aged 65-85 years in good health and CMV-seropositive. Sequenced material: PBMCs. The CDR3 DNA reads as TGCGCCAGCAGCCATTATAGGGCAGGGGTAAATTCACCCCTCCACTTT. The encoded protein is CASSHYRAGVNSPLHF.